A selection of T cell receptor beta chains follows, all from one sample in a study of identical twins. MiXCR was run by TCRdb on the 5' RACE reads, yielding one entry per CDR3 protein. Here the sample spans roughly 630,000 distinct CDR3 sequences, just over 7% being singletons. This same sample was also taken into another study, of yellow fever vaccine responses in identical twins.

What was sequenced was PBMCs. Every receptor here comes from a woman under 30 in good health. CDR3s include the opening cysteine and the closing phenylalanine or tryptophan. D genes are given only for firm matches. Only part of the rows carry a size: once, few, many, or a class if the clone is expanded.

TRBV20-1,.,TRBJ1-5,.,CSARAGGGAGQPQHF,TGCAGTGCTAGGGCCGGTGGGGGGGCTGGTCAGCCCCAGCATTTT
TRBV24-1,.,TRBJ2-1,TRBD2,CATSDVLAGEQFF,TGTGCCACCAGTGATGTACTAGCGGGGGAGCAGTTCTTC
TRBV10-3,many,TRBJ2-1,.,CAISGASPQGTYNEQFF,TGTGCCATCAGTGGGGCAAGTCCCCAGGGGACCTACAATGAGCAGTTCTTC
TRBV3-1,many,TRBJ2-1,.,CASSLGLDYSYNEQFF,TGTGCCAGCAGCCTCGGTTTGGACTATTCCTACAATGAGCAGTTCTTC
TRBV7-6,few,TRBJ2-1,TRBD2,CASSGGTRAYNEQFF,TGTGCCAGCAGCGGCGGGACTAGGGCCTACAATGAGCAGTTCTTC
TRBV15,.,TRBJ2-3,TRBD2,CATSREGVLAGGPGDTQYF,TGTGCCACCAGCAGAGAGGGGGTGCTAGCGGGAGGGCCAGGAGATACGCAGTATTTT
TRBV10-3,many,TRBJ2-1,.,CAISEGRRNNEQFF,TGTGCCATCAGTGAGGGGAGGAGGAACAATGAGCAGTTCTTC
TRBV10-3,many,TRBJ2-2,.,CAISGRSTGELFF,TGTGCCATCAGTGGAAGGTCCACCGGGGAGCTGTTTTTT
TRBV11-2,few,TRBJ2-3,TRBD2,CASSYSGTSRDTQYF,TGTGCCAGCAGCTACTCCGGGACTAGCAGAGATACGCAGTATTTT
TRBV9,.,TRBJ2-2,TRBD2,CASSRPGAGGGTGELFF,TGTGCCAGCAGCCGCCCCGGGGCGGGAGGGGGCACCGGGGAGCTGTTTTTT
TRBV7-9,many,TRBJ1-4,.,CASSFRGTNEKLFF,TGTGCCAGCAGCTTTCGGGGAACTAATGAAAAACTGTTTTTT
TRBV12-3/TRBV12-4,many,TRBJ2-2,.,CASSTGAGELFF,TGTGCCAGCTCTACCGGTGCCGGGGAGCTGTTTTTT
TRBV6-2/TRBV6-3,.,TRBJ2-4,TRBD2,CASSTGLAGGRSSKNIQYF,TGTGCCAGCAGTACAGGTCTAGCGGGAGGGAGGTCATCCAAAAACATTCAGTACTTC
TRBV3-1,many,TRBJ2-3,.,CASSQEWGMRDTQYF,TGTGCCAGCAGCCAAGAGTGGGGAATGAGAGATACGCAGTATTTT
TRBV4-1,many,TRBJ1-1,.,CASSHQPPRRSEAFF,TGCGCCAGCAGCCATCAACCACCTAGGAGGTCTGAAGCTTTCTTT
TRBV2,few,TRBJ2-5,TRBD1,CASSDGLGGRETQYF,TGTGCCAGCAGTGATGGGTTAGGGGGCCGGGAGACCCAGTACTTC
TRBV11-2,many,TRBJ2-3,TRBD2,CASSSTTSGGADTQYF,TGTGCCAGCAGCTCCACAACTAGCGGGGGGGCCGATACGCAGTATTTT
TRBV3-1,few,TRBJ1-1,.,CASSQRQAKTEAFF,TGTGCCAGCAGCCAACGACAGGCGAAGACTGAAGCTTTCTTT
TRBV12-3/TRBV12-4,many,TRBJ2-3,.,CASSTRWREADTQYF,TGTGCCAGCAGTACCCGTTGGAGGGAAGCAGATACGCAGTATTTT
TRBV2,few,TRBJ2-3,.,CASNVRSTDTQYF,TGTGCCAGCAACGTCCGTAGCACAGATACGCAGTATTTT
TRBV2,few,TRBJ1-4,.,CASGRLNEKLFF,TGTGCCAGCGGGCGTCTAAATGAAAAACTGTTTTTT
TRBV13,.,TRBJ2-3,TRBD2,CASTRSGRAYDTQYF,TGTGCCAGCACCCGAAGCGGGAGGGCCTACGATACGCAGTATTTT
TRBV5-1,many,TRBJ2-2,.,CASSFLLYTGELFF,TGCGCCAGCAGCTTTTTACTTTACACCGGGGAGCTGTTTTTT
TRBV28,many,TRBJ2-3,.,CASSLRQGVRADTQYF,TGTGCCAGCAGTTTAAGGCAGGGTGTACGAGCAGATACGCAGTATTTT
TRBV29-1,few,TRBJ2-2,.,CSGWGANTGELFF,TGCAGCGGGTGGGGGGCGAACACCGGGGAGCTGTTTTTT
TRBV20-1,few,TRBJ2-5,TRBD1,CSAHRGQAETQYF,TGCAGTGCTCACAGGGGGCAGGCGGAGACCCAGTACTTC
TRBV7-9,many,TRBJ2-5,.,CASSLVGLGETQYF,TGTGCCAGCAGCTTAGTAGGTCTGGGAGAGACCCAGTACTTC
TRBV7-9,many,TRBJ2-3,.,CASSTGTKTDTQYF,TGTGCCAGCAGCACCGGGACAAAAACAGATACGCAGTATTTT
TRBV10-2,.,TRBJ1-2,TRBD1,CASSVTGSNYGYTF,TGCGCCAGCAGCGTGACAGGGAGTAACTATGGCTACACCTTC
TRBV10-2,few,TRBJ2-1,.,CASSGVSALDEQFF,TGCGCCAGCAGTGGTGTTAGCGCCCTCGATGAGCAGTTCTTC
TRBV20-1,many,TRBJ1-3,.,CSARDEVWIGNTIYF,TGCAGTGCTAGAGATGAAGTCTGGATCGGCAACACCATATATTTT
TRBV4-1,.,TRBJ2-3,.,CASSQETQSTDTQYF,TGCGCCAGCAGCCAAGAAACTCAAAGCACAGATACGCAGTATTTT
TRBV5-1,few,TRBJ1-2,TRBD1,CASSFSYDRQGRGYTF,TGCGCCAGCAGCTTCTCCTACGATCGACAGGGCCGTGGCTACACCTTC
TRBV29-1,few,TRBJ2-1,.,CSARDRAYNEQFF,TGCAGCGCGCGGGACAGAGCCTACAATGAGCAGTTCTTC
TRBV7-6,few,TRBJ2-1,.,CASSWFGDAVGNEQFF,TGTGCCAGCAGCTGGTTCGGCGACGCGGTTGGCAATGAGCAGTTCTTC
TRBV20-1,.,TRBJ1-6,.,CLEAGGNSPLHF,TGCTTGGAAGCCGGGGGTAATTCACCCCTCCACTTT
TRBV12-3/TRBV12-4,.,TRBJ2-2,TRBD2,CASSGFSGGEQPGELFF,TGTGCCAGCTCTGGGTTTAGCGGGGGGGAACAACCCGGGGAGCTGTTTTTT
TRBV10-3,.,TRBJ1-2,.,CAISVHDYGYTF,TGTGCCATCAGTGTACACGACTATGGCTACACCTTC
TRBV5-1,many,TRBJ2-5,.,CASSLALGLETQYF,TGCGCCAGCAGCTTGGCGTTGGGGCTCGAGACCCAGTACTTC
TRBV6-1,many,TRBJ2-1,TRBD2,CASSQGGPRYNEQFF,TGTGCCAGCAGTCAGGGAGGGCCTCGTTACAATGAGCAGTTCTTC